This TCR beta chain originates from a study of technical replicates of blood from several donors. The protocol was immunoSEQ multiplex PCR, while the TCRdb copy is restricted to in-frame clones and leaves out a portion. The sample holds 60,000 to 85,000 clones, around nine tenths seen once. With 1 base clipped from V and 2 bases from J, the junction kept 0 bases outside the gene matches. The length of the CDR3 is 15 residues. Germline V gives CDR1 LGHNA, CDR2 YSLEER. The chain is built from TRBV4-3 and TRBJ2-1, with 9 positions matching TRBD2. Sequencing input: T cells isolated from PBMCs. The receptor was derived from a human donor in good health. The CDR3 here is CASSQGLAAYNEQFF. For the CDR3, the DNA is TGCGCCAGCAGCCAAGGACTAGCGGCCTACAATGAGCAGTTCTTC.